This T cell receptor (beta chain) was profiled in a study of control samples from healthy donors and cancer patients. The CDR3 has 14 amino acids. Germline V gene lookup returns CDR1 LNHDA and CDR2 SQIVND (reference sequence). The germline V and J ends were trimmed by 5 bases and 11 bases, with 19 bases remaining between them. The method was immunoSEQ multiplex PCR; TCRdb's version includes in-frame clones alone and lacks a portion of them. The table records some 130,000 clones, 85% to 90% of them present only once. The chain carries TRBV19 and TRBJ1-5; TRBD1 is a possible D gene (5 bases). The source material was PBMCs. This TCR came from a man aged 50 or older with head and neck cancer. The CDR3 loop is CASSPRGVLRAQHF. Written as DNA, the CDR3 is TGTGCCAGTAGTCCGCGAGGCGTACTCAGGGCCCAGCATTTT.